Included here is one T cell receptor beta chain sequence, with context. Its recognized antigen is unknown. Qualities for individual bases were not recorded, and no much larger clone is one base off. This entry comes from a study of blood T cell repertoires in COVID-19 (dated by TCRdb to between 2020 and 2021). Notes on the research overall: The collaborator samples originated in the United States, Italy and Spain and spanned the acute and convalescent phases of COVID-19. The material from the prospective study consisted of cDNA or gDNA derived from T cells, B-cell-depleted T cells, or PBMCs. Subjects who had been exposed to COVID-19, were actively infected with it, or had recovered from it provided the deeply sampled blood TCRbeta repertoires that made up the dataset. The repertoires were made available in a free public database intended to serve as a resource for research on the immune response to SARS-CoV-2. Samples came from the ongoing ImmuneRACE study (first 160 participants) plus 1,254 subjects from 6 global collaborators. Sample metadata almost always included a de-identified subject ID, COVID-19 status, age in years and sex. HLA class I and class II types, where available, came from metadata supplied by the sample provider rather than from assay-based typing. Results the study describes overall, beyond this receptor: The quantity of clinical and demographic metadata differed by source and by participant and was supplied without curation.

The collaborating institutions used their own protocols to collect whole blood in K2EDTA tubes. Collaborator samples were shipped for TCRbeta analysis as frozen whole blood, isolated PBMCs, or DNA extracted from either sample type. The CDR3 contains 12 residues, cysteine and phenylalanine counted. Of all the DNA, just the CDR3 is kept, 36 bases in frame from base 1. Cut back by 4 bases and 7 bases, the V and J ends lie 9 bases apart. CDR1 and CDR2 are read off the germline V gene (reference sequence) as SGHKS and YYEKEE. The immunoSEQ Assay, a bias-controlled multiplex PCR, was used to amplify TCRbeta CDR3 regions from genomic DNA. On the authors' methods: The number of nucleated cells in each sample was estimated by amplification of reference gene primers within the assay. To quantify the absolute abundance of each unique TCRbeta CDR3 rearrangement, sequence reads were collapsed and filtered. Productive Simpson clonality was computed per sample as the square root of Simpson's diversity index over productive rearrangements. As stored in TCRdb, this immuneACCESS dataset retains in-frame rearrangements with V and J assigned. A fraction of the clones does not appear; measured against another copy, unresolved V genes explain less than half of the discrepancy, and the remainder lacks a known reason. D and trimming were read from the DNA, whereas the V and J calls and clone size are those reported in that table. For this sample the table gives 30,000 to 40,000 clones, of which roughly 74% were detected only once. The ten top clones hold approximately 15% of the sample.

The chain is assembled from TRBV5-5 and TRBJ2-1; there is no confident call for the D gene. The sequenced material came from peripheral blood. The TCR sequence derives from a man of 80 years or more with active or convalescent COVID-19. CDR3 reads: CASSDPRNEQFF. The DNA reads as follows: TGTGCCAGCAGCGATCCCAGGAATGAGCAGTTCTTC.